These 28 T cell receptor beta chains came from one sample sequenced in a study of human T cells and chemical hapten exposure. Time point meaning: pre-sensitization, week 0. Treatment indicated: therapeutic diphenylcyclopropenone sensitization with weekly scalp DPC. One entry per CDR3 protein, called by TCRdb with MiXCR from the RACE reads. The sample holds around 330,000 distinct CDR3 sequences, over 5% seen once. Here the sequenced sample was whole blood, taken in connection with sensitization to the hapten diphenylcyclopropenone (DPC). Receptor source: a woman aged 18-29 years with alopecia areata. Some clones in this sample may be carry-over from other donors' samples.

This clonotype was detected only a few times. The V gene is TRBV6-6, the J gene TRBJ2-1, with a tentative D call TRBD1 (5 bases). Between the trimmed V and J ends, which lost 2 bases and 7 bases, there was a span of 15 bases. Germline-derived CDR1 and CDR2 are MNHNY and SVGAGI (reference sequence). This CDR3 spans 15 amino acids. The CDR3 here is CASSYGHQRGNEQFF. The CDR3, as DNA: TGTGCCAGCAGTTACGGACACCAAAGGGGTAATGAGCAGTTCTTC.

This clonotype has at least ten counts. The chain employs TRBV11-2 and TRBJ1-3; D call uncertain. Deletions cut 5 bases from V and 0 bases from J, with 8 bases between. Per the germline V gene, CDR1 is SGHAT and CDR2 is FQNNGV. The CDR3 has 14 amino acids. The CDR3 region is CASSRPLSGNTIYF. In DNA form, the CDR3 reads TGTGCCAGCAGCCGTCCTCTCTCTGGAAACACCATATATTTT. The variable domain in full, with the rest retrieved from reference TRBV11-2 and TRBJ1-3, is EAGVAQSPRYKIIEKRQSVAFWCNPISGHATLYWYQQILGQGPKLLIQFQNNGVVDDSQLPKDRFSAERLKGVDSTLKIQPAKLEDSAVYLCASSRPLSGNTIYFGEGSWLTVV.

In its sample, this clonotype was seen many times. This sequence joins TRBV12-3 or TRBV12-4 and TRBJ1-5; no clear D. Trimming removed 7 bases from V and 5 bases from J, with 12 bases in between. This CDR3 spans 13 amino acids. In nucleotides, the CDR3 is TGTGCCAGCACCGGCAACATTGATCAGCCCCAGCATTTT. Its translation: CASTGNIDQPQHF.

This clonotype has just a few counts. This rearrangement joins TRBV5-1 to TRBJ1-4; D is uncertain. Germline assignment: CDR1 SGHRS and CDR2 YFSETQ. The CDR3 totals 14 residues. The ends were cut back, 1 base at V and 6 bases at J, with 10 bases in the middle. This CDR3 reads CASSLLSMDEKLFF. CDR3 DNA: TGCGCCAGCAGCTTGTTAAGTATGGATGAAAAACTGTTTTTT. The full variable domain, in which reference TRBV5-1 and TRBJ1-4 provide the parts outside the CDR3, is KAGVTQTPRYLIKTRGQQVTLSCSPISGHRSVSWYQQTPGQGLQFLFEYFSETQRNKGNFPGRFSGRQFSNSRSEMNVSTLELGDSALYLCASSLLSMDEKLFFGSGTQLSVL.

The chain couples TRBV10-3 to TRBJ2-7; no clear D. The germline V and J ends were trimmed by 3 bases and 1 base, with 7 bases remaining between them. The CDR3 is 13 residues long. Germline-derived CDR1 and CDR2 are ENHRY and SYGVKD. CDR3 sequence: CAISDGFSYEQYF. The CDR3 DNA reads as TGTGCCATCAGTGATGGGTTTTCCTACGAGCAGTACTTC.

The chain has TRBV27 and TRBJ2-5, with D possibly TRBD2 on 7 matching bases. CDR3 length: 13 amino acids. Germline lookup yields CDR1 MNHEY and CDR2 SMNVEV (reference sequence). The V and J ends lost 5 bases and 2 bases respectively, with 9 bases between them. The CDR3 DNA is TGTGCCAGCAGTGAGGGGGGGCAAGAGACCCAGTACTTC. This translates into CASSEGGQETQYF.

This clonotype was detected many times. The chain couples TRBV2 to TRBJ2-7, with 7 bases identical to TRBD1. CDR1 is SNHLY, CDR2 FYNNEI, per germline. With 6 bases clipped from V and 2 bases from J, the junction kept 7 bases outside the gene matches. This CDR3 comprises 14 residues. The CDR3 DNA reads TGTGCCAGCAGAACCGGGACAGCCACCTACGAGCAGTACTTC. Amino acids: CASRTGTATYEQYF.

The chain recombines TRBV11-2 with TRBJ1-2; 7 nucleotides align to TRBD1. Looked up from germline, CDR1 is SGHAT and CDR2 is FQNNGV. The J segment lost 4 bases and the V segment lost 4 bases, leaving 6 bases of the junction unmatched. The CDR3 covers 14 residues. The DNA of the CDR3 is TGTGCCAGCAGCTCCCAACAGGGGCTCTATGGCTACACCTTC. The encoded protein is CASSSQQGLYGYTF.

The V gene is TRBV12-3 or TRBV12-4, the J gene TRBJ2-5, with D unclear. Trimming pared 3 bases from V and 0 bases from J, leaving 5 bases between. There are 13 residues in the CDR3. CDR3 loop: CASSFGDQETQYF. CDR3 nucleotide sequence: TGTGCCAGCAGTTTTGGAGACCAAGAGACCCAGTACTTC.

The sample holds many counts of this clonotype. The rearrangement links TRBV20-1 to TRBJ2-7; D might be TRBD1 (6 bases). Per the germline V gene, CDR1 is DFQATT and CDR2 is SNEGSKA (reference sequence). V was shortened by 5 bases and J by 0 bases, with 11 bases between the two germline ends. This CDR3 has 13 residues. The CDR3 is CSARRDTSYEQYF. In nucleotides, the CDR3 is TGCAGTGCTCGAAGGGACACCTCCTACGAGCAGTACTTC.

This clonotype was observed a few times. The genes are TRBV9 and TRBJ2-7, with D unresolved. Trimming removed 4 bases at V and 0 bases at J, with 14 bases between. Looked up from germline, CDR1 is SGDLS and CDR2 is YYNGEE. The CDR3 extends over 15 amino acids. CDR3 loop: CASSRMAGSSYEQYF. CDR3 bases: TGTGCCAGCAGCCGGATGGCAGGAAGCTCCTACGAGCAGTACTTC.

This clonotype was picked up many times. As DNA, the CDR3 is TGTGCCAGCAGCACGTGGACAGGGCCAGATACGCAGTATTTT. Amino acid sequence: CASSTWTGPDTQYF. This rearrangement joins TRBV7-2 to TRBJ2-3; TRBD1 matches at 8 bases. The CDR3 has 14 residues. With V trimmed by 5 bases and J by 4 bases, 5 bases remained unmatched. Germline V CDR1 and CDR2: SGHTA, FQGNSA.

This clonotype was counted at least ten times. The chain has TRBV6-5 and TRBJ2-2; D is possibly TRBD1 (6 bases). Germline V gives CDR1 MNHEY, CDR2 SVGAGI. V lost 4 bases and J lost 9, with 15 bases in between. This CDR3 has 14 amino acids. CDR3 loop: CASSSLNRDRELFF. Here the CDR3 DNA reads TGTGCCAGCAGTTCCCTGAACAGGGACCGGGAGCTGTTTTTT.

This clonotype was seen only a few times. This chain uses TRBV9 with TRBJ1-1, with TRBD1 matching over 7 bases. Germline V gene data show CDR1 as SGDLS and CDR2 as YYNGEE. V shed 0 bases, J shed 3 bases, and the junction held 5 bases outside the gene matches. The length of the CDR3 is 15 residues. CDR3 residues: CASSVGTGEDTEAFF. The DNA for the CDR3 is TGTGCCAGCAGCGTAGGCACAGGGGAGGACACTGAAGCTTTCTTT.

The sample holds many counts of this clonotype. CDR3 in DNA: TGTGCCAGCAGTACCCGTACATGGGGTTGGGAGGACAATGAGCAGTTCTTC. It yields the protein CASSTRTWGWEDNEQFF. V usage is TRBV28 and J usage is TRBJ2-1; D perhaps matches TRBD2 (6 bases). V was clipped by 5 bases and J by 5 bases, with 22 bases between them. This CDR3 comprises 17 residues. Germline CDR1 and CDR2: MDHEN and SYDVKM.

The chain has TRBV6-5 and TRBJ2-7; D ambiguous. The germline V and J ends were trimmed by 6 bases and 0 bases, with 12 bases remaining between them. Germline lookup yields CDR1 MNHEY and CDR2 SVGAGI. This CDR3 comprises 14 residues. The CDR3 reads CASSQAEDSYEQYF. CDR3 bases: TGTGCCAGCAGCCAGGCAGAGGACTCCTACGAGCAGTACTTC.

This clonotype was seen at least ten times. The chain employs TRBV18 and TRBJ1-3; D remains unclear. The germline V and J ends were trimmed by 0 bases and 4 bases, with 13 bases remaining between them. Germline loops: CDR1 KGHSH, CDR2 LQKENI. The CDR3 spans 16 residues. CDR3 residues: CASSPPLDRSGNTIYF. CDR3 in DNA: TGTGCCAGCTCACCACCCCTGGACCGAAGCGGAAACACCATATATTTT.

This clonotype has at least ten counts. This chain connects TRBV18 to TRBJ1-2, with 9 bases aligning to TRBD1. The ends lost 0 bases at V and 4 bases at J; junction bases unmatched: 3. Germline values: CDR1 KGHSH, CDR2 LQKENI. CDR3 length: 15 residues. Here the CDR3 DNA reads TGTGCCAGCTCACCACCCGGGACAGGGACCTATGGCTACACCTTC. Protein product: CASSPPGTGTYGYTF.

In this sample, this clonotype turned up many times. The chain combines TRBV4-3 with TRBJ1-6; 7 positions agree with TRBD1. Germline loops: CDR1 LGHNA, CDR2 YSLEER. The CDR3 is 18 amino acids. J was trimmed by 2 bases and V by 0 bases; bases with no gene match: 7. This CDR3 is CASSQDGGGDAYNSPLHF. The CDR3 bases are TGCGCCAGCAGCCAAGATGGAGGGGGCGACGCCTATAATTCACCCCTCCACTTT.

The CDR3 DNA follows: TGTGCCAGCAGGAACGAAAGGAGAGCCCTCCACTTT. This codes for CASRNERRALHF. The chain is built from TRBV6-1 and TRBJ1-6; D unresolved. The V and J ends lost 6 bases and 14 bases respectively, with 14 bases between them. The CDR3 consists of 12 residues. The germline V gene has CDR1 MNHNS and CDR2 SASEGT.

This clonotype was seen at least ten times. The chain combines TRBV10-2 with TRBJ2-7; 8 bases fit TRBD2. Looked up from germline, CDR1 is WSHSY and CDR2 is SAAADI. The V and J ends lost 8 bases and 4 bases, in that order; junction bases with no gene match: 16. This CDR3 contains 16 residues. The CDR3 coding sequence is TGCGCCAGCGGCGGCGAGGGCGGGGGGTTGCTTTACGAGCAGTACTTC. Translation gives CASGGEGGGLLYEQYF.

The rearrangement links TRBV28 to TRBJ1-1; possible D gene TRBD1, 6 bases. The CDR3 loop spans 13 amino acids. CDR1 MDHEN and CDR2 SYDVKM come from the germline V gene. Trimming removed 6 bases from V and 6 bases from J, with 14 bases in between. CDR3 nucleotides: TGTGCCAGCAGCCTAAGGGAGGGGGCTGAAGCTTTCTTT. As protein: CASSLREGAEAFF.

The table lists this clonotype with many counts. CDR3 amino acids: CAIRSGNNSPLHF. Here the CDR3 DNA reads TGTGCCATCAGGAGTGGCAATAATTCACCCCTCCACTTT. V gene TRBV10-3 combines with J gene TRBJ1-6; D not certain. The CDR3 has 13 amino acids. V was trimmed by 6 bases and J by 5 bases, leaving 8 bases between them. The germline gives CDR1 ENHRY, CDR2 SYGVKD.

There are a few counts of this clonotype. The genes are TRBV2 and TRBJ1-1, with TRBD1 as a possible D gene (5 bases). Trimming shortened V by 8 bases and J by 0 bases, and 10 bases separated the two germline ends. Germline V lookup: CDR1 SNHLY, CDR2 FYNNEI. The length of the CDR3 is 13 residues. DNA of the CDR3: TGTGCCAGCGGGGACCTACTGAACACTGAAGCTTTCTTT. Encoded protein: CASGDLLNTEAFF. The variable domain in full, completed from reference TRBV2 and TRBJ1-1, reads EPEVTQTPSHQVTQMGQEVILRCVPISNHLYFYWYRQILGQKVEFLVSFYNNEISEKSEIFDDQFSVERPDGSNFTLKIRSTKLEDSAMYFCASGDLLNTEAFFGQGTRLTVV.

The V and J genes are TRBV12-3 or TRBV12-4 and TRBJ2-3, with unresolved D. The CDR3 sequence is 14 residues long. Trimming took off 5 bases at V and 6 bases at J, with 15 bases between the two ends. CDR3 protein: CASSLTVTPDTQYF. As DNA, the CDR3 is TGTGCCAGCAGTCTTACGGTTACCCCCGATACGCAGTATTTT.

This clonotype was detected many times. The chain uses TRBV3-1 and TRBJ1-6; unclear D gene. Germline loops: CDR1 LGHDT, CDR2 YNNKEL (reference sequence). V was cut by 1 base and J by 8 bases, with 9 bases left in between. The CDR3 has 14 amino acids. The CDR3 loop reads CASSQASGDSPLHF. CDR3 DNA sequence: TGTGCCAGCAGCCAAGCTTCTGGGGATTCACCCCTCCACTTT.

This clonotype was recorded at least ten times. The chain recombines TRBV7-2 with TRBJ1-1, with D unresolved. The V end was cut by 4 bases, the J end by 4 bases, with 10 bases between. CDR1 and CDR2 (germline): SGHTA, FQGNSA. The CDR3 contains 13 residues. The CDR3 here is CASSSRQLTEAFF. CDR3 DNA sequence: TGTGCCAGCAGCTCCCGGCAACTCACTGAAGCTTTCTTT.

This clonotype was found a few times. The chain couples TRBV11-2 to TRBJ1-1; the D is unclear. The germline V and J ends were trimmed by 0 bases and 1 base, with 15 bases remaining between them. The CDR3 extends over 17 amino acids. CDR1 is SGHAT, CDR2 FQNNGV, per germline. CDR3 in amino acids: CASSLEGPSAQNTEAFF. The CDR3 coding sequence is TGTGCCAGCAGCTTAGAAGGGCCCTCCGCACAGAACACTGAAGCTTTCTTT.